This TCR beta chain is drawn from a study of technical replicates of blood from a handful of donors. This CDR3 has 16 residues. The protocol was immunoSEQ multiplex PCR, while the TCRdb copy is restricted to in-frame clones and leaves out a portion. The sample records 95,000 or so clones, about 95% being singletons. The chain joins TRBV21-1 to TRBJ1-5; TRBD1, the table's D call, was not compared with the DNA. TRBV21-1 is annotated as a pseudogene. The receptor's source is a human donor in good health. Sequencing was performed on T cells isolated from PBMCs. CDR3 amino acids: CASSRQGKVSNQPQHF. The DNA for the CDR3 is TGTGCCAGCAGCCGACAGGGAAAAGTAAGCAATCAGCCCCAGCATTTT.